This T cell receptor (beta chain) was identified in a study of OX40 agonist ivuxolimab in advanced cancers. Notes on the study in general: Partial responders receiving 0.1-3.0 mg/kg showed among the lowest clonal expansion. Also showing low normalized T-cell clonal expansion were some of the nonresponders.

Only in-frame clones appear in the TCRdb table, and some are missing; sequencing was by immunoSEQ multiplex PCR. The table has approximately 82,000 clones, 94% seen once. V lost 4 bases to trimming and J lost 0 bases; unmatched junction nucleotides: 3. This CDR3 has 15 amino acids. The germline V gene encodes CDR1 SGHAT and CDR2 FQNNGV. This clone showed up just once. What it binds is not known. Sequenced material: CD4+ or CD8+ T cells sorted from blood, taken in a trial of the OX40 agonist ivuxolimab. The rearrangement links TRBV11-2 to TRBJ1-1, with TRBD1 identical over 9 bases. The clonotype comes from an adult with an advanced solid tumor such as melanoma, head and neck, liver or kidney cancer. CDR3 protein: CASSSGTGMNTEAFF. CDR3 bases: TGTGCCAGCAGCTCCGGGACAGGGATGAACACTGAAGCTTTCTTT.